This T cell receptor beta chain derives from a study of neoadjuvant anti-PD-1 for oral cavity cancer. The study's findings and limits: Higher pretreatment Treg/Th17 ratios tracked higher pretreatment blood clonality.

This CDR3 region has 15 residues. The V gene end was trimmed by 2 bases and the J gene end by 6 bases; junction bases not matched to a gene: 7. Per the germline V gene, CDR1 is LGHNA and CDR2 is YNFKEQ. Most PBMC samples had approximately 500 ng input DNA in six replicates. Assay: immunoSEQ multiplex PCR; the TCRdb copy retains only in-frame clones and omits some. The profile shows fewer than 70,000 clones, 79% of them singletons. On this clone itself: Its antigen remains unknown.

The sequence was collected from a person aged 35-79 years with oral cavity squamous cell carcinoma. This specimen was PBMCs, taken before nivolumab (anti-PD-1) treatment. The chain has TRBV4-2 and TRBJ1-1, with 9 nucleotides matching TRBD1. CDR3 coding DNA: TGTGCCAGCAGCCAACTCGGACAGGGGACACCTGAAGCTTTCTTT. This gives the protein CASSQLGQGTPEAFF.